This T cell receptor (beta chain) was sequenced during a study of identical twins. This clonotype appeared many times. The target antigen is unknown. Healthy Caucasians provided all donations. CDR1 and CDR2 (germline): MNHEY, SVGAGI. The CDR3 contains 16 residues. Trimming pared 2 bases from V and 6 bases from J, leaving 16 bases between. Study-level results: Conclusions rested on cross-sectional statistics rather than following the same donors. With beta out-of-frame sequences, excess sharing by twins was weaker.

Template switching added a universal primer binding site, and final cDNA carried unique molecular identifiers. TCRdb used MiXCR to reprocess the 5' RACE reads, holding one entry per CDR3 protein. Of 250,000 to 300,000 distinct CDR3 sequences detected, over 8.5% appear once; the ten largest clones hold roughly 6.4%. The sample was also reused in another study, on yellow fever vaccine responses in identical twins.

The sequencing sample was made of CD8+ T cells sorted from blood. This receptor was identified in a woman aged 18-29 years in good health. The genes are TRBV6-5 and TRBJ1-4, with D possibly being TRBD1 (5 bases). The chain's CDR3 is CASSYSWAGIDEKLFF. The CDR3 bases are TGTGCCAGCAGTTACAGTTGGGCAGGGATTGATGAAAAACTGTTTTTT.